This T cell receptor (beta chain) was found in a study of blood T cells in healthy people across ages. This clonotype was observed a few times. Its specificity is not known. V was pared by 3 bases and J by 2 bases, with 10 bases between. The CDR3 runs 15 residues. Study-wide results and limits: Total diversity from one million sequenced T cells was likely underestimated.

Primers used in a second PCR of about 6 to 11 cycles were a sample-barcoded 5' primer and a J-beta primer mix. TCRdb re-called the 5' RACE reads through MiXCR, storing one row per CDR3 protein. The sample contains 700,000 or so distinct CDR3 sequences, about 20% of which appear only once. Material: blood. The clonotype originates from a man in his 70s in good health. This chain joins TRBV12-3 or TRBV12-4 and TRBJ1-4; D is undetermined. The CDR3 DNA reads TGTGCCAGCAGTTTTAATTTGGGGACTAATGAAAAACTGTTTTTT. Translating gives CASSFNLGTNEKLFF.